Listed below are T cell receptor beta chains from one sample, sequenced in a study of identical twins. TCRdb independently ran MiXCR on the 5' RACE reads; one entry per CDR3 protein. The sample carries about 790,000 distinct CDR3 sequences, roughly 20% recorded once. These data also featured in a second study, about T cells expressing NK-cell markers.

The material sequenced was PBMCs. The receptor set was obtained from a woman in her late teens or twenties in good health. CDR3s include the opening cysteine and the closing phenylalanine or tryptophan. A D gene is named only where the DNA matches it firmly. The size of a clone is reported for some rows only, either as once, few or many, or as a class for expanded clones.

abundance,j_gene,d_gene,v_gene,len,CDR3aa,CDR3nt
NA,TRBJ2-2,TRBD2,TRBV14,16,CASSQYAGGHTGELFF,TGTGCCAGCAGCCAATATGCGGGAGGGCACACCGGGGAGCTGTTTTTT
NA,TRBJ2-2,TRBD2,TRBV10-3,16,CAISESFTSGAGELFF,TGTGCCATCAGTGAGTCGTTTACTAGCGGCGCCGGGGAGCTGTTTTTT
few,TRBJ1-5,TRBD1,TRBV25-1,14,CASFGTGVNQPQHF,TGTGCCAGCTTCGGGACAGGAGTCAATCAGCCCCAGCATTTT
few,TRBJ1-3,TRBD1,TRBV12-3/TRBV12-4,14,CASRSDRGGNTIYF,TGTGCCAGCAGATCAGACAGGGGCGGAAACACCATATATTTT
NA,TRBJ2-1,TRBD2,TRBV6-1,15,CASSAPGLAFNEQFF,TGTGCCAGCAGCGCGCCGGGACTAGCGTTCAATGAGCAGTTCTTC
NA,TRBJ2-7,NA,TRBV12-3/TRBV12-4,16,CASSLVGRGVSNEQYF,TGTGCCAGCAGTTTAGTCGGCCGTGGTGTGTCGAACGAGCAGTACTTC
few,TRBJ2-1,NA,TRBV9,10,CASGNREQFF,TGTGCCAGCGGGAATAGAGAGCAGTTCTTC
few,TRBJ2-5,NA,TRBV5-1,14,CASSLDEGRETQYF,TGCGCCAGCAGCTTGGATGAAGGGCGTGAGACCCAGTACTTC
NA,TRBJ2-2,TRBD2,TRBV13,16,CASSFRSGVNTGELFF,TGTGCCAGCAGCTTCCGTAGCGGGGTTAACACCGGGGAGCTGTTTTTT
few,TRBJ2-1,TRBD2,TRBV10-3,14,CAISDSSGRHEQFF,TGTGCCATCAGTGACTCCAGCGGGAGGCATGAGCAGTTCTTC
NA,TRBJ2-7,NA,TRBV5-1,14,CASSSRRSSYEQYF,TGCGCCAGCAGCTCCAGGAGGTCCTCCTACGAGCAGTACTTC
NA,TRBJ2-7,TRBD2,TRBV7-2,13,CASSPGREYEQYF,TGTGCCAGCAGCCCCGGGAGGGAGTACGAGCAGTACTTC
few,TRBJ2-3,TRBD2,TRBV5-1,15,CASSLAGASGDTQYF,TGCGCCAGCAGCTTGGCCGGGGCTAGCGGAGATACGCAGTATTTT
NA,TRBJ2-5,TRBD2,TRBV3-1,14,CASRQTSGQETQYF,TGTGCCAGCAGACAGACTAGCGGACAAGAGACCCAGTACTTC
NA,TRBJ2-5,TRBD2,TRBV20-1,15,CSARDPSGGKETQYF,TGCAGTGCTAGAGACCCTAGCGGGGGGAAAGAGACCCAGTACTTC
NA,TRBJ2-7,TRBD2,TRBV5-1,16,CASSGRLAGRDYEQYF,TGCGCCAGCAGCGGGCGACTAGCGGGGAGGGACTACGAGCAGTACTTC
NA,TRBJ1-1,TRBD1,TRBV18,15,CASSVDQGEYAEAFF,TGTGCCAGCTCAGTAGACCAGGGGGAATATGCTGAAGCTTTCTTT
once,TRBJ2-7,TRBD2,TRBV2,13,CASGPGLAYEQYF,TGTGCCAGCGGCCCGGGACTAGCCTACGAGCAGTACTTC
NA,TRBJ1-6,TRBD1,TRBV7-6,14,CASSRDRHNSPLHF,TGTGCCAGCAGCCGGGACAGACATAATTCACCCCTCCACTTT
few,TRBJ2-7,NA,TRBV10-3,15,CAISESGRTSYEQYF,TGTGCCATCAGTGAGTCGGGACGCACTTCCTACGAGCAGTACTTC
NA,TRBJ2-7,NA,TRBV7-9,14,CASSPSWLAYEQYF,TGTGCCAGCAGCCCCTCCTGGTTGGCTTACGAGCAGTACTTC
NA,TRBJ1-5,NA,TRBV12-3/TRBV12-4,16,CASSDRDLGSNQPQHF,TGTGCCAGCAGTGATCGGGACTTGGGTAGCAATCAGCCCCAGCATTTT
few,TRBJ2-7,TRBD2,TRBV20-1,13,CSARASGTYEQYF,TGCAGTGCTAGGGCTAGCGGAACCTACGAGCAGTACTTC
NA,TRBJ2-7,TRBD2,TRBV6-2/TRBV6-3,14,CASRTLAGGYEQYF,TGTGCCAGCAGGACCCTAGCGGGAGGTTACGAGCAGTACTTC
few,TRBJ2-5,NA,TRBV6-5,13,CASSYRERETQYF,TGTGCCAGCAGTTACAGGGAAAGAGAGACCCAGTACTTC
few,TRBJ1-2,NA,TRBV9,14,CASSVGPEPYGYTF,TGTGCCAGCAGCGTAGGTCCAGAACCCTATGGCTACACCTTC
NA,TRBJ2-5,TRBD1,TRBV27,16,CASKFNGGTAQETQYF,TGTGCCAGCAAGTTCAACGGTGGGACAGCACAAGAGACCCAGTACTTC
NA,TRBJ2-7,TRBD2,TRBV4-1,18,CASSQGLLPAGGFYEQYF,TGCGCCAGCAGCCAAGGACTCCTTCCAGCGGGAGGGTTCTACGAGCAGTACTTC
many,TRBJ2-3,NA,TRBV7-9,16,CASSPPPGRSTDTQYF,TGTGCCAGCAGCCCACCTCCGGGACGCAGCACAGATACGCAGTATTTT
NA,TRBJ2-7,TRBD1,TRBV9,15,CASSVSGQGIDEQYF,TGTGCCAGCAGCGTCTCGGGACAGGGGATCGACGAGCAGTACTTC
NA,TRBJ2-2,NA,TRBV5-1,15,CASSFRGEYTGELFF,TGCGCCAGCAGCTTCCGCGGGGAGTACACCGGGGAGCTGTTTTTT
few,TRBJ1-2,TRBD1,TRBV20-1,13,CSANIGTAYGYTF,TGCAGTGCTAACATAGGGACAGCGTATGGCTACACCTTC
few,TRBJ2-1,TRBD2,TRBV7-3,16,CASSLQPRGGSNEQFF,TGTGCCAGTTCCCTCCAACCCCGGGGGGGCTCCAATGAGCAGTTCTTC
few,TRBJ2-7,TRBD2,TRBV7-7,14,CASSPVSGGGEQYF,TGTGCTAGCAGCCCCGTTAGCGGGGGAGGCGAGCAGTACTTC
few,TRBJ1-5,NA,TRBV11-2,13,CASSLLNNQPQHF,TGTGCCAGCAGCTTGCTGAATAATCAGCCCCAGCATTTT
NA,TRBJ2-1,TRBD2,TRBV6-4,15,CASSNGLAGVNEQFF,TGTGCCAGCAGTAACGGACTAGCGGGAGTCAATGAGCAGTTCTTC
NA,TRBJ2-3,NA,TRBV6-5,13,CASSYSAADTQYF,TGTGCCAGCAGTTACTCGGCGGCAGATACGCAGTATTTT
NA,TRBJ2-1,TRBD1,TRBV5-1,14,CASSSRQGTNEQFF,TGCGCCAGCAGCTCCCGACAGGGGACAAATGAGCAGTTCTTC
NA,TRBJ1-2,NA,TRBV10-3,15,CAIWGETPQGYGYTF,TGTGCCATCTGGGGGGAGACTCCTCAGGGCTATGGCTACACCTTC
few,TRBJ2-7,NA,TRBV10-3,13,CAISEAGAYEQYF,TGTGCCATCAGTGAGGCCGGGGCCTACGAGCAGTACTTC
many,TRBJ2-1,TRBD2,TRBV12-3/TRBV12-4,13,CASGLAEYNEQFF,TGTGCCAGCGGACTAGCGGAGTACAATGAGCAGTTCTTC
many,TRBJ2-2,NA,TRBV12-3/TRBV12-4,14,CASSLRANTGELFF,TGTGCCAGCAGTTTAAGGGCGAACACCGGGGAGCTGTTTTTT
NA,TRBJ2-7,NA,TRBV7-9,15,CASSLEAGLNYEQYF,TGTGCCAGCAGCTTAGAGGCGGGGCTCAACTACGAGCAGTACTTC
few,TRBJ1-2,TRBD1,TRBV11-2,13,CASSLDRGGGYTF,TGTGCCAGCAGCCTCGACAGGGGAGGAGGCTACACCTTC
many,TRBJ2-7,NA,TRBV12-3/TRBV12-4,12,CASGRGSYEQYF,TGTGCCAGCGGAAGGGGGTCCTACGAGCAGTACTTC
NA,TRBJ2-1,TRBD2,TRBV5-8,17,CASSTYYAGTSGNEQFF,TGTGCCAGCAGCACTTACTACGCCGGGACTAGCGGAAATGAGCAGTTCTTC
NA,TRBJ1-2,NA,TRBV12-3/TRBV12-4,14,CASSLSGGGGGYTF,TGTGCCAGCAGTTTAAGTGGTGGGGGCGGTGGCTACACCTTC
NA,TRBJ2-1,TRBD2,TRBV7-3,17,CASSLGPGTSGHNEQFF,TGTGCCAGCAGCTTGGGGCCCGGGACTAGCGGGCACAATGAGCAGTTCTTC
many,TRBJ2-7,NA,TRBV12-3/TRBV12-4,12,CASSLQPYEQYF,TGTGCCAGCAGTTTACAGCCTTACGAGCAGTACTTC
few,TRBJ1-1,NA,TRBV6-2/TRBV6-3,13,CASSSILNTEAFF,TGTGCCAGCAGTTCAATCCTGAACACTGAAGCTTTCTTT